This T cell receptor beta chain was documented in a study of Ad26.COV2.S vaccination and SARS-CoV-2 variants. Study outcomes and limitations: Substantial post-vaccination breadth of spike-specific CD8+ and CD4+ T cell responses was reported. For non-spike TCRs, breadth in vaccine recipients resembled that in placebo recipients.

Details on this clone: The antigen remains undetermined.

Treatment meaning: roughly 19 received Ad26.COV2.S at low or high dose, single or two shots; several received placebo; per-sample allocation not given. All samples were drawn on day 63, counting from the first vaccine or placebo injection. The CDR3 has 15 amino acids. The germline CDR1 and CDR2 sequences are SGHNT and YYREEE (reference sequence). With 4 bases clipped from V and 1 base from J, the junction kept 7 bases outside the gene matches. TCRdb's copy holds only in-frame clones and misses some; the assay was immunoSEQ multiplex PCR. The top ten hold 5% of the sample, which has about 350,000 clones, 80% to 90% seen once.

The receptor comes from a person between 18 and 65 years old who received the Ad26.COV2.S COVID-19 vaccine or a placebo. The input for sequencing was peripheral blood, taken in a trial of Ad26.COV2.S vaccine versus placebo. The genes are TRBV5-4 and TRBJ2-5, with 7 positions matching TRBD2. CDR3 loop: CASSPRGGAQETQYF. The CDR3 DNA is TGTGCCAGCAGCCCCCGGGGAGGGGCCCAAGAGACCCAGTACTTC.